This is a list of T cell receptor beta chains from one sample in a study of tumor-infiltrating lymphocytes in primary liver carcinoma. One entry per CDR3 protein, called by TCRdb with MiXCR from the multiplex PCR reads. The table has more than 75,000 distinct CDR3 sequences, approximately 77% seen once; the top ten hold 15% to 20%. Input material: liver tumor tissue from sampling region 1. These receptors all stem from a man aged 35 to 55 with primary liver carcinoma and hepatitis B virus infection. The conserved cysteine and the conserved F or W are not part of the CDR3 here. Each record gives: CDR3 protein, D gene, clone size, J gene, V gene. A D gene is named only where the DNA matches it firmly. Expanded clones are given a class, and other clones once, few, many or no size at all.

CDR3aa: SVLGQNTEVF; d_gene: -; abundance: -; j_gene: TRBJ1-1; v_gene: TRBV29-1
CDR3aa: SAHEAGHYEQY; d_gene: -; abundance: few; j_gene: TRBJ2-7; v_gene: TRBV20-1
CDR3aa: ASSSVALTGTGELF; d_gene: -; abundance: -; j_gene: TRBJ2-2; v_gene: TRBV11-2
CDR3aa: ATSLQRSWGGNTGELF; d_gene: -; abundance: -; j_gene: TRBJ2-2; v_gene: TRBV27
CDR3aa: ASSLLIVGQGEQF; d_gene: -; abundance: -; j_gene: TRBJ2-1; v_gene: TRBV4-1
CDR3aa: SASDRAKNIQY; d_gene: -; abundance: -; j_gene: TRBJ2-4; v_gene: TRBV20-1
CDR3aa: ASRKTHSGANVLI; d_gene: -; abundance: -; j_gene: TRBJ2-6; v_gene: TRBV28
CDR3aa: ALGGTKL; d_gene: -; abundance: many; j_gene: TRBJ2-1; v_gene: TRBV30
CDR3aa: ASSLTATAGRF; d_gene: -; abundance: few; j_gene: TRBJ2-1; v_gene: TRBV7-3
CDR3aa: ASSLISVSGNTIY; d_gene: -; abundance: -; j_gene: TRBJ1-3; v_gene: TRBV11-2
CDR3aa: ASRPETGNYGMQY; d_gene: -; abundance: -; j_gene: TRBJ2-3; v_gene: TRBV6-5
CDR3aa: ASNCSQGAYNEQF; d_gene: TRBD1; abundance: -; j_gene: TRBJ2-1; v_gene: TRBV7-8
CDR3aa: ASSQGLTGPDTQY; d_gene: -; abundance: once; j_gene: TRBJ2-3; v_gene: TRBV4-2
CDR3aa: TRTGGYNEQF; d_gene: TRBD1; abundance: -; j_gene: TRBJ2-1; v_gene: TRBV10-2
CDR3aa: ASCLGGGRAADSYNEQF; d_gene: TRBD2; abundance: -; j_gene: TRBJ2-1; v_gene: TRBV11-1
CDR3aa: ASSLSWGRRASGNTIY; d_gene: -; abundance: -; j_gene: TRBJ1-3; v_gene: TRBV28
CDR3aa: AGSPEPGTETGELF; d_gene: -; abundance: few; j_gene: TRBJ2-2; v_gene: TRBV11-2
CDR3aa: SARPPGGPYEQY; d_gene: TRBD2; abundance: -; j_gene: TRBJ2-7; v_gene: TRBV20-1
CDR3aa: ASSLNRDQPQH; d_gene: -; abundance: large; j_gene: TRBJ1-5; v_gene: TRBV7-8
CDR3aa: ARCLPMVGISNQPQH; d_gene: -; abundance: -; j_gene: TRBJ1-5; v_gene: TRBV12-3/TRBV12-4
CDR3aa: SVEAPGAGDYT; d_gene: -; abundance: -; j_gene: TRBJ1-2; v_gene: TRBV29-1
CDR3aa: SARDASGRYEQY; d_gene: -; abundance: -; j_gene: TRBJ2-7; v_gene: TRBV20-1
CDR3aa: AISEPTRAQETQY; d_gene: -; abundance: many; j_gene: TRBJ2-5; v_gene: TRBV10-3
CDR3aa: ASSLWRGMKAGANVLT; d_gene: -; abundance: -; j_gene: TRBJ2-6; v_gene: TRBV6-5
CDR3aa: ASSQLGSSGNEQY; d_gene: -; abundance: once; j_gene: -; v_gene: TRBV14
CDR3aa: VSSLQGTGNTIY; d_gene: -; abundance: -; j_gene: TRBJ1-3; v_gene: TRBV12-3/TRBV12-4
CDR3aa: DSRTTDTQY; d_gene: -; abundance: -; j_gene: TRBJ2-3; v_gene: TRBV12-3/TRBV12-4
CDR3aa: AISDLSLTASFMNTDAF; d_gene: -; abundance: -; j_gene: TRBJ1-1; v_gene: TRBV10-3
CDR3aa: ASSGEGFGGTQH; d_gene: TRBD2; abundance: once; j_gene: TRBJ2-5; v_gene: TRBV5-4
CDR3aa: AAGGVQNHEAF; d_gene: TRBD1; abundance: many; j_gene: TRBJ1-1; v_gene: TRBV10-3
CDR3aa: ATSRGGTSGVLGETQY; d_gene: TRBD2; abundance: -; j_gene: TRBJ2-5; v_gene: TRBV15
CDR3aa: ASSDGGEQETKY; d_gene: TRBD2; abundance: -; j_gene: TRBJ2-5; v_gene: TRBV7-3
CDR3aa: ASSLSSGPYEQY; d_gene: -; abundance: many; j_gene: TRBJ2-7; v_gene: TRBV7-9
CDR3aa: ASSLDRGGVRPNTVELF; d_gene: -; abundance: -; j_gene: TRBJ2-2; v_gene: TRBV11-2
CDR3aa: ASSPFDRNQPQH; d_gene: -; abundance: many; j_gene: TRBJ1-5; v_gene: TRBV7-2
CDR3aa: ASSFVQGAVAEKLF; d_gene: -; abundance: many; j_gene: TRBJ1-4; v_gene: TRBV12-3/TRBV12-4
CDR3aa: ATSPRRRGDNRRAKNIQY; d_gene: -; abundance: -; j_gene: TRBJ2-4; v_gene: TRBV24-1
CDR3aa: ASSLFGVDETQY; d_gene: -; abundance: -; j_gene: TRBJ2-5; v_gene: TRBV5-1
CDR3aa: ASSSSFGRGNYNEQL; d_gene: -; abundance: -; j_gene: TRBJ2-1; v_gene: TRBV28
CDR3aa: ASSPLRSGQF; d_gene: -; abundance: many; j_gene: TRBJ2-1; v_gene: TRBV28
CDR3aa: ASSLSGTNTEGF; d_gene: -; abundance: -; j_gene: TRBJ1-1; v_gene: TRBV6-5
CDR3aa: ASSEIYNEQF; d_gene: -; abundance: few; j_gene: TRBJ2-1; v_gene: TRBV6-1
CDR3aa: AGSQHQARGNEKLF; d_gene: -; abundance: -; j_gene: TRBJ1-4; v_gene: TRBV4-1
CDR3aa: ASSQDRTVTEAF; d_gene: -; abundance: many; j_gene: TRBJ1-1; v_gene: TRBV4-2
CDR3aa: ASGRRAYEQF; d_gene: -; abundance: -; j_gene: -; v_gene: TRBV2
CDR3aa: ASRPSGDRDYGYT; d_gene: TRBD1; abundance: -; j_gene: TRBJ1-2; v_gene: TRBV6-5
CDR3aa: ASSRETRSSYEQY; d_gene: -; abundance: many; j_gene: TRBJ2-7; v_gene: TRBV6-5
CDR3aa: ASSPGHQNIEAF; d_gene: -; abundance: -; j_gene: TRBJ1-1; v_gene: TRBV12-3/TRBV12-4
CDR3aa: ASSLQSINTDTRY; d_gene: -; abundance: -; j_gene: TRBJ2-3; v_gene: TRBV11-1
CDR3aa: ASSHALIDGDQDTQY; d_gene: -; abundance: -; j_gene: TRBJ2-5; v_gene: TRBV5-6
CDR3aa: ANSPSGIAMNTEAF; d_gene: -; abundance: -; j_gene: TRBJ1-1; v_gene: TRBV4-1
CDR3aa: TNSQASGKNIRY; d_gene: -; abundance: -; j_gene: TRBJ2-4; v_gene: TRBV4-1
CDR3aa: ASSEAAVGGYEQY; d_gene: TRBD2; abundance: -; j_gene: TRBJ2-7; v_gene: TRBV6-1
CDR3aa: TSSAPGLAGLSSCEHH; d_gene: TRBD2; abundance: -; j_gene: TRBJ2-7; v_gene: TRBV13
CDR3aa: ASNQVSLGNSPLH; d_gene: -; abundance: -; j_gene: TRBJ1-6; v_gene: TRBV4-1
CDR3aa: VSSLTTGGRSPYEQY; d_gene: TRBD2; abundance: -; j_gene: TRBJ2-7; v_gene: TRBV5-4
CDR3aa: ASSQDPASGVPNEQF; d_gene: TRBD2; abundance: -; j_gene: TRBJ2-1; v_gene: TRBV4-1
CDR3aa: ASRRESGYDQY; d_gene: -; abundance: -; j_gene: TRBJ2-7; v_gene: TRBV6-6
CDR3aa: VGGAREPVDTQY; d_gene: -; abundance: few; j_gene: TRBJ2-3; v_gene: TRBV11-2
CDR3aa: ASSSTGNTIY; d_gene: -; abundance: once; j_gene: TRBJ1-3; v_gene: TRBV5-4